The T cell receptor beta chain described here comes from a study of breast tumors, draining lymph nodes, adjacent tissues. General study points: That most tumor T cells come from lymph nodes remained unproven. Tumor TCR diversity was below lymph nodes but above nontumor tissue.

Each CDR3 protein gets one entry after TCRdb re-called the multiplex PCR reads with MiXCR. Seen here are roughly 100,000 distinct CDR3 sequences, about 29% observed once, and the top ten hold approximately 6%. This clonotype was recorded at least ten times. What it binds is unknown. From germline, CDR1 is LNHNV and CDR2 YYDKDF (reference sequence). This CDR3 comprises 14 residues. V lost 5 bases to trimming and J lost 1 base, with 11 bases between them. The lymph nodes were axillary draining lymph nodes from breast cancer patients. V gene TRBV15 combines with J gene TRBJ2-5, with unresolved D. The TCR originated in a female donor with breast cancer. Some clones in this sample may be carry-over from other donors' samples. Material: axillary lymph node tissue. The CDR3 DNA sequence: TGTGCCACCAGCGGAACAGTATCCCAAGAGACCCAGTACTTC. Translated: CATSGTVSQETQYF.